One sample yielded the 29 T cell receptor beta chains listed below, sequenced in a study of cytomegalovirus exposure and HLA in healthy donors. Researchers ran the PCR with 60 Vbeta and 13 Jbeta primers. TCRdb keeps only in-frame clones here, not all; method: immunoSEQ multiplex PCR. This sample has around 300,000 clones, with about 66% found just once. Source material: PBMCs. These TCRs come from a female donor in good health and CMV-seronegative.

The genes are TRBV2 and TRBJ1-5; no clear D gene. The CDR3 runs to 14 residues. V shed 6 bases and J shed 7 bases, with 16 bases lying between them. The germline CDR1 and CDR2 sequences are SNHLY and FYNNEI. This CDR3 is CASSLYGGSQPQHF. Here the CDR3 DNA reads TGTGCCAGCAGCTTGTATGGCGGATCACAGCCCCAGCATTTT.

The V gene is TRBV11-2, the J gene TRBJ2-7; D might be TRBD2 (5 bases). Trimming left V 5 bases short and J 6 bases short, with 8 bases between. The germline V gene has CDR1 SGHAT and CDR2 FQNNGV. The CDR3 length is 11 residues. Here the CDR3 DNA reads TGTGCCAGCAGCACCCGGGGCGAGCAGTACTTC. Translated: CASSTRGEQYF.

V and J are TRBV11-2 and TRBJ2-3; TRBD2 matches at 7 bases. V dropped 3 bases and J dropped 2; count of bases not matched to a gene: 5. Germline lookup yields CDR1 SGHAT and CDR2 FQNNGV. The CDR3 extends over 15 amino acids. The CDR3 here is CASSLGGSLTDTQYF. In nucleotides, the CDR3 is TGTGCCAGCAGCTTGGGGGGGAGCCTCACAGATACGCAGTATTTT.

Concerning this clone itself: The sample has other DNA sequences that encode this CDR3 too. V and J are TRBV5-1 and TRBJ2-7; 8 nucleotides match TRBD1. V lost 4 bases to trimming and J lost 1 base; unmatched junction nucleotides: 7. CDR1 SGHRS and CDR2 YFSETQ come from the germline V gene. CDR3 length: 15 residues. The CDR3 DNA reads as TGCGCCAGCAGCCCGAGACAGGGGTCGTCCTACGAGCAGTACTTC. Encoded protein: CASSPRQGSSYEQYF.

The CDR3 region is CSGAGTSVRNEQFF. DNA of the CDR3: TGCAGCGGAGCCGGGACTAGCGTGAGGAATGAGCAGTTCTTC. The chain joins TRBV29-1 to TRBJ2-1; 10 nucleotides align to TRBD2. Germline loops: CDR1 SQVTM, CDR2 ANQGSEA. V lost 7 bases, J lost 7 bases, and 10 bases stayed unmatched. The CDR3 extends over 14 amino acids.

This clone has just a few counts. The rearrangement joins TRBV19 to TRBJ2-7; D is possibly TRBD2 (7 bases). CDR3 length: 17 residues. V was pared by 4 bases and J by 0 bases, with 19 bases between. The V gene's germline CDR1 is LNHDA and CDR2 SQIVND (reference sequence). The CDR3 DNA sequence: TGTGCCAGTAGTACCGGTCTGGGGGGGCCAAGCTCCTACGAGCAGTACTTC. Protein: CASSTGLGGPSSYEQYF.

The gene calls are TRBV2 and TRBJ2-4; 9 nucleotides match TRBD2. Germline V CDR1 and CDR2: SNHLY, FYNNEI. V dropped 7 bases and J dropped 8; count of bases not matched to a gene: 6. This CDR3 region has 13 residues. CDR3 nucleotide sequence: TGTGCCAGCAACGGCGGGAGGGATGACATTCAGTACTTC. This translates into CASNGGRDDIQYF.

This rearrangement joins TRBV10-2 to TRBJ2-5; TRBD2 agrees at 7 bases. Unmatched junction bases numbered 6, after V lost 4 bases and J lost 4 bases. CDR3 size: 14 residues. Germline loops: CDR1 WSHSY, CDR2 SAAADI. The CDR3: CASSVAGVPETQYF. The CDR3 DNA reads as TGCGCCAGCAGTGTGGCGGGAGTACCAGAGACCCAGTACTTC.

This clone was recorded a few times. V usage is TRBV7-9 and J usage is TRBJ2-5; D perhaps matches TRBD2 (5 bases). Trimming left V 4 bases short and J 3 bases short, with 24 bases between. The germline V gene encodes CDR1 SEHNR and CDR2 FQNEAQ (reference sequence). There are 18 residues in the CDR3. CDR3: CASSSTTALAPPKETQYF. The CDR3 bases are TGTGCCAGCAGCTCAACGACGGCCCTAGCCCCGCCAAAAGAGACCCAGTACTTC.

V is TRBV7-6 and J is TRBJ2-7; TRBD2 agrees at 11 bases. V was clipped by 1 base and J by 2 bases; unmatched bases: 4. The germline CDR1 and CDR2 sequences are SGHVS and FNYEAQ. The CDR3 contains 16 residues. This CDR3 is CASSLEGTSGTYEQYF. The DNA of the CDR3 is TGTGCCAGCAGCTTAGAGGGGACTAGCGGAACCTACGAGCAGTACTTC.

The CDR3 loop reads CASSLAPRFAGRTGELFF. CDR3 nucleotide sequence: TGTGCCAGCAGCTTAGCCCCGAGATTCGCGGGACGGACCGGGGAGCTGTTTTTT. The chain recombines TRBV7-9 with TRBJ2-2; maybe TRBD2 (6 bases). In germline, CDR1 is SEHNR, CDR2 FQNEAQ (reference sequence). The CDR3 consists of 18 residues. The V end was cut by 0 bases, the J end by 5 bases, with 19 bases between.

The chain uses TRBV13 and TRBJ1-2, with 7 bases identical to TRBD1. Germline loops: CDR1 PRHDT, CDR2 FYEKMQ (reference sequence). The CDR3 runs 15 residues. J lost 1 base, V lost 4 bases, and 6 bases had no gene match. For the CDR3, the DNA is TGTGCCAGCAGCTGGTCGGGACAGCGTAACTATGGCTACACCTTC. Protein: CASSWSGQRNYGYTF.

V is TRBV7-9 and J is TRBJ2-3, with D possibly TRBD2 on 6 matching bases. Trimming left V 9 bases short and J 2 bases short, with 9 bases between. CDR1 and CDR2 from the germline V gene are SEHNR and FQNEAQ (reference sequence). The length of the CDR3 is 12 residues. The CDR3 sequence: CASGRSTDTQYF. In nucleotides, the CDR3 is TGTGCCAGTGGGAGGTCCACAGATACGCAGTATTTT.

This clone was counted only a few times. The chain has TRBV2 and TRBJ2-3; 7 nucleotides align to TRBD1. Trimming cost V 6 bases and J 5 bases; bases outside gene matches: 5. CDR3 length equals 13 residues. Germline CDR1 reads SNHLY; CDR2 reads FYNNEI. The CDR3 protein is CASRSRQGDTQYF. The CDR3, as DNA: TGTGCCAGCAGATCTAGACAGGGAGATACGCAGTATTTT. The full variable domain, with the rest looked up from reference TRBV2 and TRBJ2-3, is EPEVTQTPSHQVTQMGQEVILRCVPISNHLYFYWYRQILGQKVEFLVSFYNNEISEKSEIFDDQFSVERPDGSNFTLKIRSTKLEDSAMYFCASRSRQGDTQYFGPGTRLTVL.

The gene calls are TRBV28 and TRBJ2-7, with TRBD2 matching 11 bases. CDR1 and CDR2 from the germline V gene are MDHEN and SYDVKM. V dropped 4 bases and J dropped 3; count of bases not matched to a gene: 5. This CDR3 contains 15 residues. The CDR3 loop reads CASSSPSGRSYEQYF. The CDR3 DNA is TGTGCCAGCAGTTCCCCTAGCGGGAGGAGCTACGAGCAGTACTTC.

The chain combines TRBV2 with TRBJ1-4; 7 positions agree with TRBD1. Germline CDR1 and CDR2: SNHLY and FYNNEI. The CDR3 consists of 15 residues. The junction had 6 bases not matched to a gene; V was cut back by 7 bases and J by 1 base. The DNA for the CDR3 is TGTGCCAGCATAGTGGGGACAGTAACTAATGAAAAACTGTTTTTT. Translation: CASIVGTVTNEKLFF.

This clone occurred a few times. The chain has TRBV18 and TRBJ2-2, with D maybe TRBD2 (5 bases). Germline CDR1 KGHSH, CDR2 LQKENI. V was cut by 8 bases and J by 0 bases, with 16 bases left in between. The CDR3 consists of 16 residues. DNA for the CDR3: TGTGCCAGCGACCACCCCCCCGGGGCGAACACCGGGGAGCTGTTTTTT. This sequence encodes CASDHPPGANTGELFF.

This clone was seen only once. This chain links TRBV27 with TRBJ2-2; 8 bases are a match to TRBD1. The V and J ends lost 6 bases and 2 bases, in that order; junction bases with no gene match: 11. The CDR3 loop spans 17 amino acids. Germline values: CDR1 MNHEY, CDR2 SMNVEV (reference sequence). The DNA of the CDR3 is TGTGCCAGCAGGAGAGACAGGGGCGCCCAAAACACCGGGGAGCTGTTTTTT. It yields the protein CASRRDRGAQNTGELFF.

This chain joins TRBV9 and TRBJ2-6, with D possibly TRBD2 on 7 matching bases. The ends were cut back, 2 bases at V and 4 bases at J, with 19 bases in the middle. The CDR3 length is 18 residues. Germline V gene sequence: CDR1 SGDLS, CDR2 YYNGEE. The CDR3 protein is CASSVGGRALWGANVLTF. The DNA of the CDR3 is TGTGCCAGCAGCGTGGGGGGGCGAGCCTTGTGGGGGGCCAACGTCCTGACTTTC.

This chain links TRBV5-1 with TRBJ2-5, with D possibly matching TRBD2 (6 bases). Germline V gene sequence: CDR1 SGHRS, CDR2 YFSETQ. CDR3 length: 12 amino acids. V lost 8 bases to trimming and J lost 5 bases, with 13 bases between them. The CDR3 DNA sequence: TGCGCCAGTAAAGACAGCGGGGAGACCCAGTACTTC. Translated: CASKDSGETQYF.

The CDR3, as DNA: TGTGCCAGCAGTCCCGGGACAGAATCGTGGGAGACCCAGTACTTC. Protein product: CASSPGTESWETQYF. This rearrangement joins TRBV6-5 to TRBJ2-5, with TRBD1 matching over 7 bases. The CDR3 has 15 amino acids. From germline, CDR1 is MNHEY and CDR2 SVGAGI. With V trimmed by 5 bases and J by 5 bases, 11 bases remained unmatched.

The V and J genes are TRBV27 and TRBJ1-5; D unresolved. Germline V lookup: CDR1 MNHEY, CDR2 SMNVEV (reference sequence). Trimming removed 0 bases from V and 2 bases from J, with 11 bases in between. The CDR3 runs to 16 residues. CDR3 amino acids: CASSLSPGRGNQPQHF. CDR3 coding DNA: TGTGCCAGCAGTTTATCTCCGGGAAGGGGCAATCAGCCCCAGCATTTT.

The chain has TRBV28 and TRBJ1-2; TRBD1 matches 9 bases. Germline V gene sequence: CDR1 MDHEN, CDR2 SYDVKM. The CDR3 consists of 17 residues. The trim removed 2 bases at V and 4 bases at J, leaving 11 bases unmatched. Here the CDR3 reads CASSLTIVGQGSYGYTF. CDR3 in DNA: TGTGCCAGCAGTTTAACCATCGTCGGACAGGGGAGCTATGGCTACACCTTC.

The rearrangement links TRBV10-2 to TRBJ2-7; 9 bases match TRBD2. This CDR3 contains 17 residues. The V gene end was trimmed by 2 bases and the J gene end by 0 bases; junction bases not matched to a gene: 8. Germline CDR1 is WSHSY and CDR2 is SAAADI. In nucleotides, the CDR3 is TGCGCCAGCAGTGAGATCCCTAGCGGGATACTCTCCTACGAGCAGTACTTC. Encoded protein: CASSEIPSGILSYEQYF.

The gene calls are TRBV27 and TRBJ2-7; TRBD2 agrees at 9 bases. Germline CDR1 is MNHEY and CDR2 is SMNVEV (reference sequence). V shed 8 bases, J shed 5 bases, and the junction held 4 bases outside the gene matches. The CDR3 loop spans 12 amino acids. The CDR3 loop reads CASGLAGNEQYF. The CDR3 DNA follows: TGTGCCAGCGGGCTAGCGGGGAACGAGCAGTACTTC.

This sequence joins TRBV10-2 and TRBJ1-1, with D tentatively TRBD1 (6 bases). Looked up from germline, CDR1 is WSHSY and CDR2 is SAAADI. The CDR3 has 17 residues. V lost 0 bases and J 10 bases, leaving 24 bases between the germline ends. CDR3 in DNA: TGCGCCAGCAGTGAGTCGGCTTCTAGGGGGGCGGGGGCGAGAGCTTTCTTT. It encodes CASSESASRGAGARAFF.

This clone occurred once. The chain uses TRBV7-9 and TRBJ2-1; D not resolved. Deletions cut 6 bases from V and 6 bases from J, with 12 bases between. Germline V gene sequence: CDR1 SEHNR, CDR2 FQNEAQ (reference sequence). CDR3 length: 13 residues. DNA of the CDR3: TGTGCCAGCAGTTTCGACTCCGTCAATGAGCAGTTCTTC. Translating gives CASSFDSVNEQFF.

In this sample, this clone turned up a few times. The gene calls are TRBV7-6 and TRBJ2-3; possibly TRBD1 for D (6 bases). V was pared by 2 bases and J by 1 base, with 10 bases between. The CDR3 is made up of 15 amino acids. Germline V gives CDR1 SGHVS, CDR2 FNYEAQ. The CDR3 region is CASSLIEGGTDTQYF. CDR3 coding DNA: TGTGCCAGCAGCTTAATTGAGGGGGGCACAGATACGCAGTATTTT. Variable domain in full (rest from reference TRBV7-6 and TRBJ2-3): GAGVSQSPRYKVTKRGQDVALRCDPISGHVSLYWYRQALGQGPEFLTYFNYEAQQDKSGLPNDRFSAERPEGSISTLTIQRTEQRDSAMYRCASSLIEGGTDTQYFGPGTRLTVL.

This clone was found a few times. This rearrangement joins TRBV11-2 to TRBJ1-5; 10 bases align to TRBD1. Trimming removed 5 bases from V and 5 bases from J; junction bases left unmatched: 3. Germline V gives CDR1 SGHAT, CDR2 FQNNGV. The CDR3 has 14 residues. This chain's CDR3 is CASSRGQGDQPQHF. The CDR3, as DNA: TGTGCCAGCAGCCGCGGACAGGGGGATCAGCCCCAGCATTTT.